This TCR beta chain was recovered during a study of PD-1 blockade in classical Hodgkin lymphoma. Whole-study findings and limits: Underlying causes for the observed repertoire differences were not defined, possibly disease activity or prior therapy. It was reported that newly diagnosed patients had less baseline TCR diversity than healthy donors.

Libraries were prepared by immunoSEQ multiplex PCR; TCRdb keeps only in-frame clonotypes and omits some of them. In the table there are about 20,000 clones, 80% to 95% of which are singletons. Notes on this clone: Its target is not known.

Time point denoted: newly diagnosed, previously untreated cHL patient sample. The authors used newly diagnosed, untreated classical Hodgkin lymphoma PBMCs as comparison. Germline V CDR1 and CDR2: SGHVS, FQNEAQ. The junction had 6 bases not matched to a gene; V was cut back by 2 bases and J by 2 bases. CDR3 length equals 15 residues. The V and J genes are TRBV7-8 and TRBJ2-7; 7 bases map to TRBD1. The receptor was derived from a human donor with classical Hodgkin lymphoma. Sequenced input: peripheral blood mononuclear cells (PBMCs). The CDR3 region is CASSLLPGQTYEQYF. DNA of the CDR3: TGTGCCAGCAGCTTATTACCGGGACAGACCTACGAGCAGTACTTC.